This T cell receptor (beta chain) was retrieved from a study of glioma-infiltrating T cells after dendritic cell vaccination. Study background: Between 2003 and 2012, patients got autologous tumor lysate-pulsed dendritic cell vaccines.

The V gene's germline CDR1 is SGHRS and CDR2 YFSETQ. The V segment lost 4 bases and the J segment 0 bases; nucleotides outside the gene matches: 23. This CDR3 is 22 amino acids long. Some clones are missing from TCRdb's copy, which holds only in-frame ones; the method was immunoSEQ multiplex PCR. The profile covers approximately 100,000 clones, with roughly three quarters appearing a single time and less than 7% taken by the ten largest. The input for sequencing was blood, taken before dendritic cell vaccination. The J gene is TRBJ2-5, the V gene TRBV5-1, with 11 bases matching TRBD1. This sequence was found in a human donor with glioblastoma. This CDR3 reads CASSRNNLSSHRDRGYQETQYF. Here the CDR3 DNA reads TGCGCCAGCAGCCGTAATAATCTGTCGAGCCACCGGGACAGGGGGTACCAAGAGACCCAGTACTTC.